A selection of T cell receptor beta chains follows, all from one sample in a study of control samples from healthy donors and cancer patients. Using immunoSEQ multiplex PCR, the repertoire was profiled, and TCRdb retains in-frame clones only, with some absent. The sample records more than 95,000 clones, around 87% being singletons. Sequenced input: blood. Receptors were obtained from a man aged 40-55 years in good health. CDR3s include the opening cysteine and the closing phenylalanine or tryptophan. The D gene is left open where the match is weak. Clone size is stated in some rows and not others, as once, few, many or a class when expanded.

j_call: TRBJ2-7; v_call: TRBV6-5; clone_size: NA; d_call: NA; cdr3_nt: TGTGCCAGCACCAGGGACCTCTACGAGCAGTACTTC; cdr3_aa: CASTRDLYEQYF
j_call: TRBJ2-7; v_call: TRBV11-3; clone_size: NA; d_call: TRBD2; cdr3_nt: TGTGCCAGCGGCTCACTAAAGCGGGGGTTCGAGCAGTACTTC; cdr3_aa: CASGSLKRGFEQYF
j_call: TRBJ1-1; v_call: TRBV9; clone_size: NA; d_call: NA; cdr3_nt: TGTGCCAGCAGCGTAGACCACGGACGGAACACTGAAGCTTTCTTT; cdr3_aa: CASSVDHGRNTEAFF
j_call: TRBJ1-5; v_call: TRBV3-1/TRBV3-2; clone_size: NA; d_call: NA; cdr3_nt: TGTGCCAGCAGCCGGGCGAGCAATCAGCCCCAGCATTTT; cdr3_aa: CASSRASNQPQHF
j_call: TRBJ2-5; v_call: TRBV7-9; clone_size: NA; d_call: TRBD2; cdr3_nt: TGTGCCAGCAACGGGGGGGCCCTCCAAGAGACCCAGTACTTC; cdr3_aa: CASNGGALQETQYF
j_call: TRBJ2-5; v_call: TRBV7-8; clone_size: NA; d_call: NA; cdr3_nt: TGTGCCAGCAGCTTAAGAGCTTCCCAAGAGACCCAGTACTTC; cdr3_aa: CASSLRASQETQYF
j_call: TRBJ2-6; v_call: TRBV6-5; clone_size: once; d_call: NA; cdr3_nt: TGTGCCAGCAGTTACACAAGCTCTGGGGCCAACGTCCTGACTTTC; cdr3_aa: CASSYTSSGANVLTF
j_call: TRBJ1-2; v_call: TRBV15; clone_size: NA; d_call: NA; cdr3_nt: TGTGCCACCAGCAGAGATATGGGGGGTGCGGGTTACACCTTC; cdr3_aa: CATSRDMGGAGYTF
j_call: TRBJ1-5; v_call: TRBV29-1; clone_size: once; d_call: TRBD1; cdr3_nt: TGCAGCGTTGGCAGGGCAGGGGGTAGTCAGCCCCAGCATTTT; cdr3_aa: CSVGRAGGSQPQHF
j_call: TRBJ1-3; v_call: TRBV18; clone_size: NA; d_call: TRBD1; cdr3_nt: TGTGCCAGCTCACCTGGGACAGGTGGAAACACCATATATTTT; cdr3_aa: CASSPGTGGNTIYF
j_call: TRBJ2-7; v_call: TRBV5-1; clone_size: NA; d_call: TRBD2; cdr3_nt: TGCGCCAGCAGCTTGACTAGCGGGGGGTCCTACGAGCAGTACTTC; cdr3_aa: CASSLTSGGSYEQYF
j_call: TRBJ2-1; v_call: TRBV25-1; clone_size: few; d_call: NA; cdr3_nt: TGTGCCAGCAGTGAAAAGAATAAGAGCTCCTACAATGAGCAGTTCTTC; cdr3_aa: CASSEKNKSSYNEQFF
j_call: TRBJ2-5; v_call: TRBV5-1; clone_size: NA; d_call: NA; cdr3_nt: TGCGCCAGCAGCCATCCCCAAGAGACCCAGTACTTC; cdr3_aa: CASSHPQETQYF
j_call: TRBJ1-1; v_call: TRBV10-3; clone_size: NA; d_call: TRBD1; cdr3_nt: TGTGCCATAGGACAGGGCGCGAACACTGAAGCTTTCTTT; cdr3_aa: CAIGQGANTEAFF
j_call: TRBJ2-1; v_call: TRBV6-6; clone_size: NA; d_call: TRBD2; cdr3_nt: TGTGCCAGCAGCCTAGCGGGGGGGATTAATGAGCAGTTCTTC; cdr3_aa: CASSLAGGINEQFF
j_call: TRBJ2-5; v_call: TRBV7-2; clone_size: NA; d_call: NA; cdr3_nt: TGTGCCACCGAGGGGGGGGGATCGCAAGAGACCCAGTACTTC; cdr3_aa: CATEGGGSQETQYF
j_call: TRBJ2-7; v_call: TRBV6-6; clone_size: NA; d_call: NA; cdr3_nt: TGTGCCAGCAGTTATAGGAGGACTCAAAACCCTTACGAGCAGTACTTC; cdr3_aa: CASSYRRTQNPYEQYF
j_call: TRBJ1-1; v_call: TRBV7-8; clone_size: NA; d_call: TRBD1; cdr3_nt: TGTGCCAGCAGCTTAGGGTGGGGACAGCTCACTGAAGCTTTCTTT; cdr3_aa: CASSLGWGQLTEAFF
j_call: TRBJ2-7; v_call: TRBV9; clone_size: NA; d_call: TRBD2; cdr3_nt: TGTGCCAGCAGCGGGCGGGGGACCTACTCCTACGAGCAGTACTTC; cdr3_aa: CASSGRGTYSYEQYF
j_call: TRBJ2-2; v_call: TRBV6-4; clone_size: few; d_call: NA; cdr3_nt: TGTGCCAGCAGTGACACCTCCAGGACCGGGGAGCTGTTTTTT; cdr3_aa: CASSDTSRTGELFF
j_call: TRBJ1-4; v_call: TRBV18; clone_size: NA; d_call: NA; cdr3_nt: TGTGCCAGCTCACCACCGGAGGGGATAAATGAAAAACTGTTTTTT; cdr3_aa: CASSPPEGINEKLFF
j_call: TRBJ2-1; v_call: TRBV25-1; clone_size: NA; d_call: TRBD2; cdr3_nt: TGTGCCAGCAGTGATCAGACTAGCGGGGGTCGGGAGCAGTTCTTC; cdr3_aa: CASSDQTSGGREQFF
j_call: TRBJ2-6; v_call: TRBV3-1/TRBV3-2; clone_size: NA; d_call: TRBD1; cdr3_nt: TGTGCCAGCAGCCATTGGGGACAGGGTAGTTTAATTAGGTCCGGGGCCAACGTCCTGACTTTC; cdr3_aa: CASSHWGQGSLIRSGANVLTF
j_call: TRBJ2-5; v_call: TRBV29-1; clone_size: NA; d_call: NA; cdr3_nt: TGCAGCGTTGCAAAGGCCGGTCGTTTCGAGACCCAGTACTTC; cdr3_aa: CSVAKAGRFETQYF
j_call: TRBJ2-7; v_call: TRBV6-5; clone_size: NA; d_call: NA; cdr3_nt: TGTGCCAGCAGTTATGGGTTCAGGGCTGTCGAGCAGTACTTC; cdr3_aa: CASSYGFRAVEQYF